The source of this T cell receptor (beta chain) is a study of cytomegalovirus exposure and HLA in healthy donors. Looking at the study overall: T cells numbering about 179 million yielded 95 million to 140 million unique TCR beta sequences in an earlier analysis.

Findings of the study overall: Versus the approximately 670-donor mean, an Asian-associated ancestry cluster reportedly showed fewer N-insertions in a later analysis. A previous analysis found most TCR beta V segments productive roughly 87% or roughly 30% of the time. Later on, an analysis found that several of the most significant clusters appeared to be linked to common viral pathogens, which included parvovirus B19.

Concerning this clone itself: Its matching antigen is unknown.

In the PCR, 60 Vbeta and 13 Jbeta primers were used. Sequenced by immunoSEQ multiplex PCR; TCRdb stores in-frame clones only, minus some. The table shows roughly 100,000 clones, with roughly 85% occurring only once. V was shortened by 1 base and J by 3 bases, with 25 bases between the two germline ends. This CDR3 spans 19 amino acids. Per the germline V gene, CDR1 is LGHNA and CDR2 is YNFKEQ. Material: PBMCs. The rearrangement links TRBV4-2 to TRBJ2-7; D perhaps matches TRBD2 (6 bases). The receptor comes from a woman in her forties in good health and CMV-seronegative. In nucleotides, the CDR3 is TGTGCCAGCAGCCAAGTATATCTGCGGGACTCACCCTTCCGCTACGAGCAGTACTTC. Residues: CASSQVYLRDSPFRYEQYF.